Each of the 30 T cell receptor beta chains below was sequenced from the same sample in a study of shared clonotypes between healthy human individuals. The method was immunoSEQ multiplex PCR; TCRdb's version includes in-frame clones alone and lacks a portion of them. Among over a million clones, around 75% were seen once, and the ten largest hold 1.5%. The material sequenced was memory CD4+ T cells sorted from blood. The subset was: CD45RA-negative fraction. All receptors come from a man between 18 and 29 years old in good health.

The CDR3 DNA follows: TGTGCCACTGGACCGCTTCGTCAGCCCCAGCATTTT. Its protein product is CATGPLRQPQHF. V usage is TRBV28 and J usage is TRBJ1-5, with D uncertain. This CDR3 is built from 12 residues. CDR1 and CDR2 (germline): MDHEN, SYDVKM. The V gene lost 10 bases and the J gene lost 6 bases, with 13 bases spanning the gap.

The chain has TRBV10-3 and TRBJ1-2; a weak D match, TRBD1 (5 bases). Germline V lookup: CDR1 ENHRY, CDR2 SYGVKD. The CDR3 runs to 15 residues. V gave up 3 bases and J gave up 2 bases, with 13 bases separating them. The CDR3 DNA follows: TGTGCCATCAGTGATGGGGCAGCTCACAACTATGGCTACACCTTC. Translating gives CAISDGAAHNYGYTF.

This clone appeared a few times. The chain is built from TRBV5-1 and TRBJ2-5; the match to TRBD1 covers 7 bases. Per germline, CDR1 SGHRS and CDR2 YFSETQ. The CDR3 has 16 residues. The V and J ends lost 2 bases and 2 bases, in that order; junction bases with no gene match: 9. The CDR3 nucleotides are TGCGCCAGCAGCTTCGACCCGGGACAGCCTCAAGAGACCCAGTACTTC. This translates into CASSFDPGQPQETQYF.

J is TRBJ2-7 and V is TRBV27, with D tentatively TRBD1 or TRBD2 (5 bases each). This CDR3 spans 13 amino acids. Trimming pared 6 bases from V and 5 bases from J, leaving 14 bases between. From germline, CDR1 is MNHEY and CDR2 SMNVEV (reference sequence). CDR3 nucleotide sequence: TGTGCCAGCAGGAGGGGTTTTTGGGACGAGCAGTACTTC. This gives the protein CASRRGFWDEQYF.

In DNA, the CDR3 is TGTGCCAGCAGTTTTAGCGGAAATGAGCAGTTCTTC. Its protein is CASSFSGNEQFF. This chain uses TRBV2 with TRBJ2-1; tentatively, D is TRBD2 (6 bases). Germline V gives CDR1 SNHLY, CDR2 FYNNEI. This CDR3 contains 12 residues. Trimming took off 5 bases at V and 7 bases at J, with 9 bases between the two ends.

This chain uses TRBV7-6 with TRBJ2-1; no firm D call. CDR3 length: 16 amino acids. CDR1 SGHVS and CDR2 FNYEAQ come from the germline V gene. V lost 1 base and J 4 bases, leaving 14 bases between the germline ends. The CDR3 here is CASSLGVKKQYNEQFF. The CDR3 DNA is TGTGCCAGCAGCTTAGGGGTTAAAAAGCAATACAATGAGCAGTTCTTC.

V and J are TRBV4-3 and TRBJ2-2, with 10 bases identical to TRBD2. V gave up 1 base and J gave up 3 bases; unmatched junction bases: 2. CDR1 LGHNA and CDR2 YSLEER come from the germline V gene. The CDR3 is 16 amino acids. As DNA, the CDR3 is TGCGCCAGCAGCCAAGGCAGCGGGAGGGACACCGGGGAGCTGTTTTTT. It codes for CASSQGSGRDTGELFF.

This clone was observed at least ten times. The same CDR3 also results from other DNA sequences found in this sample. This rearrangement joins TRBV30 to TRBJ2-1; 9 positions match TRBD2. The CDR3 is 14 amino acids. J lost 6 bases, V lost 2 bases, and 5 bases had no gene match. Per the germline V gene, CDR1 is GTSNPN and CDR2 is SVGIG (reference sequence). CDR3: CAWSSGLASNEQFF. Written as DNA, the CDR3 is TGTGCCTGGAGTTCAGGACTAGCGAGCAATGAGCAGTTCTTC.

CDR3 nucleotides: TGTGCCTGGAATACAGGGGGTTCCTATAATTCACCCCTCCACTTT. Encoded protein: CAWNTGGSYNSPLHF. This rearrangement joins TRBV30 to TRBJ1-6, with 8 bases lining up with TRBD1. CDR3 size: 15 residues. Per germline, CDR1 GTSNPN and CDR2 SVGIG (reference sequence). V dropped 4 bases and J dropped 1; count of bases not matched to a gene: 3.

The gene calls are TRBV5-1 and TRBJ2-3; unclear D gene. V was trimmed by 0 bases and J by 1 base, leaving 9 bases between them. This CDR3 is built from 15 residues. CDR1 and CDR2 (germline): SGHRS, YFSETQ. For the CDR3, the DNA is TGCGCCAGCAGCTTGGTTGCACCCGGCACAGATACGCAGTATTTT. Amino acid sequence: CASSLVAPGTDTQYF.

In the case of this clone: A much larger clone sits a single nucleotide away, making a read error possible. This sample includes further DNA sequences coding for the same CDR3. The chain has TRBV7-2 and TRBJ2-3, with TRBD2 matching 12 bases. Trimming removed 4 bases from V and 5 bases from J; junction bases left unmatched: 1. CDR1 SGHTA and CDR2 FQGNSA come from the germline V gene. The CDR3 is 14 amino acids. The CDR3 sequence is CASSSGLAGDTQYF. The DNA of the CDR3 is TGTGCCAGCAGCTCGGGACTAGCGGGAGATACGCAGTATTTT.

In this sample, this clone turned up once. The chain is built from TRBV7-6 and TRBJ2-5; 8 nucleotides line up with TRBD2. V lost 5 bases and J lost 4; bases outside the gene matches: 15. The length of the CDR3 is 17 residues. Germline CDR1 SGHVS, CDR2 FNYEAQ. For the CDR3, the DNA is TGTGCCAGCAGCCCCCGGGGCAGCGGGAGAGGTCCAGAGACCCAGTACTTC. Translating gives CASSPRGSGRGPETQYF.

The chain uses TRBV6-5 and TRBJ1-1; 10 bases match TRBD1. The CDR3 is 15 amino acids. CDR1 and CDR2 from the germline V gene are MNHEY and SVGAGI. J lost 4 bases, V lost 8 bases, and 10 bases had no gene match. CDR3 DNA: TGTGCCAGCCTCCTTAAGAGGACAGGGGGCACTGAAGCTTTCTTT. Residues: CASLLKRTGGTEAFF.

The chain uses TRBV18 and TRBJ2-4; D unresolved. Trimming left V 0 bases short and J 0 bases short, with 12 bases between. In germline, CDR1 is KGHSH, CDR2 LQKENI. This CDR3 contains 17 residues. The CDR3 nucleotides are TGTGCCAGCTCACCACCGGCCCCAACTTTAGCCAAAAACATTCAGTACTTC. Its protein product is CASSPPAPTLAKNIQYF.

Comment on this clone: Other DNA sequences of this sample code for an identical CDR3. The V gene is TRBV28, the J gene TRBJ2-5; TRBD1 aligns across 7 bases. V lost 5 bases, J lost 2 bases, and 11 bases stayed unmatched. Germline V CDR1 and CDR2: MDHEN, SYDVKM. The CDR3 runs 16 residues. The CDR3 is CASSLSSGGGQETQYF. The DNA for the CDR3 is TGTGCCAGCAGTCTAAGTTCAGGGGGTGGTCAAGAGACCCAGTACTTC.

This rearrangement joins TRBV19 to TRBJ1-1; D remains unclear. Germline loops: CDR1 LNHDA, CDR2 SQIVND (reference sequence). CDR3 size: 12 residues. V dropped 5 bases and J dropped 11 bases, with 15 bases sitting between them. CDR3 bases: TGTGCCAGTAGTGACGGAGGAAGACGGGCTTTCTTT. This translates into CASSDGGRRAFF.

The chain combines TRBV9 with TRBJ1-2, with D hard to call. The germline V gene has CDR1 SGDLS and CDR2 YYNGEE. This CDR3 contains 14 residues. V lost 0 bases to trimming and J lost 8 bases, with 14 bases between them. CDR3 coding DNA: TGTGCCAGCAGCGTAGATCCCAGGTTAGGGGGCTACACCTTC. Translating gives CASSVDPRLGGYTF.

The CDR3 sequence is CASSLSSRGYEQYF. The CDR3 nucleotides are TGTGCCAGCAGCTTATCTTCGAGAGGGTACGAGCAGTACTTC. This chain joins TRBV11-2 and TRBJ2-5, with D perhaps TRBD2 (5 bases). Matching the DNA end better, TRBJ2-7 makes the J call doubtful. CDR3 length: 14 amino acids. The germline V gene encodes CDR1 SGHAT and CDR2 FQNNGV.

As concerns this clone: This may be a read error: a much more frequent sequence differs by one nucleotide. This sample also contains other DNA sequences that code for the same CDR3. This rearrangement joins TRBV2 to TRBJ2-3, with D perhaps TRBD2 (5 bases). This CDR3 is 11 amino acids long. Germline V gene sequence: CDR1 SNHLY, CDR2 FYNNEI. V shed 8 bases and J shed 2 bases, with 5 bases lying between them. The CDR3 bases are TGTGCCAGCGGACTCACAGATACGCAGTATTTT. This encodes CASGLTDTQYF. Drawing the rest from reference TRBV2 and TRBJ2-3, the complete variable domain is EPEVTQTPSHQVTQMGQEVILRCVPISNHLYFYWYRQILGQKVEFLVSFYNNEISEKSEIFDDQFSVERPDGSNFTLKIRSTKLEDSAMYFCASGLTDTQYFGPGTRLTVL.

In DNA, the CDR3 is TGTGCCAGCAGCGAAAGGGGGCTCGGGGTAAAACTGTTTTTT. The encoded protein is CASSERGLGVKLFF. The rearrangement joins TRBV28 to TRBJ1-4; the match to TRBD1 covers 7 bases. The V segment lost 6 bases and the J segment 10 bases; nucleotides outside the gene matches: 11. The CDR3 loop spans 14 amino acids. Germline CDR1 reads MDHEN; CDR2 reads SYDVKM.

V usage is TRBV19 and J usage is TRBJ2-3; TRBD1 aligns across 7 bases. The trim removed 2 bases at V and 2 bases at J, leaving 1 base unmatched. The CDR3 contains 14 residues. Germline CDR1 is LNHDA and CDR2 is SQIVND (reference sequence). CDR3 in amino acids: CASSIQGDTDTQYF. The CDR3 DNA reads TGTGCCAGTAGTATACAGGGGGACACAGATACGCAGTATTTT.

The V gene is TRBV5-1, the J gene TRBJ2-3, with D possibly being TRBD1 or TRBD2 (5 bases each). The germline V gene has CDR1 SGHRS and CDR2 YFSETQ. The V end lost 4 bases, the J end lost 7 bases, and 13 bases lay between the germline ends. The CDR3 totals 13 residues. The CDR3: CASSPGPSNTQYF. In DNA form, the CDR3 reads TGCGCCAGCAGCCCGGGGCCTTCGAATACGCAGTATTTT.

The rearrangement uses TRBV7-9 and TRBJ2-2; maybe TRBD1 (6 bases). Looked up from germline, CDR1 is SEHNR and CDR2 is FQNEAQ (reference sequence). The CDR3 is made up of 12 amino acids. The V and J ends lost 3 bases and 7 bases respectively, with 6 bases between them. The CDR3 protein is CASSFRGGELFF. The CDR3 DNA sequence: TGTGCCAGCAGCTTCAGGGGCGGGGAGCTGTTTTTT.

V usage is TRBV30 and J usage is TRBJ2-1; TRBD2 agrees at 7 bases. The CDR3 spans 15 residues. Germline values: CDR1 GTSNPN, CDR2 SVGIG (reference sequence). With V trimmed by 8 bases and J by 0 bases, 10 bases remained unmatched. CDR3 residues: CARGGGLGSYNEQFF. The CDR3 nucleotides are TGTGCCCGGGGCGGGGGTCTGGGCTCCTACAATGAGCAGTTCTTC.

The V gene is TRBV6-1, the J gene TRBJ1-5, with TRBD1 identical over 7 bases. The V gene end was trimmed by 7 bases and the J gene end by 4 bases; junction bases not matched to a gene: 4. Germline CDR1 reads MNHNS; CDR2 reads SASEGT. The CDR3 is 13 residues long. DNA of the CDR3: TGTGCCAGCAATAACAGGGGAAATCAGCCCCAGCATTTT. Its translation is CASNNRGNQPQHF.

The rearrangement joins TRBV7-2 to TRBJ2-1, with TRBD2 matching 11 bases. V gave up 0 bases and J gave up 0 bases; unmatched junction bases: 1. The V gene's germline CDR1 is SGHTA and CDR2 FQGNSA. This CDR3 comprises 17 residues. CDR3 in amino acids: CASSLATSGSSYNEQFF. The CDR3 DNA reads as TGTGCCAGCAGCTTAGCTACTAGCGGGAGCTCCTACAATGAGCAGTTCTTC.

Remarks on this clone: Distinct nucleotide sequences in the sample also encode this CDR3. The J gene is TRBJ1-5, the V gene TRBV5-1, with a possible D match to TRBD1 (5 bases). CDR3 length equals 14 residues. Germline V gene lookup returns CDR1 SGHRS and CDR2 YFSETQ. Trimming left V 2 bases short and J 2 bases short, with 8 bases between. The CDR3 DNA reads TGCGCCAGCAGCTTAGAAGGGGGCAATCAGCCCCAGCATTTT. Translating gives CASSLEGGNQPQHF. Drawing the rest from reference TRBV5-1 and TRBJ1-5, the complete variable domain is KAGVTQTPRYLIKTRGQQVTLSCSPISGHRSVSWYQQTPGQGLQFLFEYFSETQRNKGNFPGRFSGRQFSNSRSEMNVSTLELGDSALYLCASSLEGGNQPQHFGDGTRLSIL.

This chain connects TRBV6-1 to TRBJ1-2; D remains ambiguous. Trimming left V 5 bases short and J 6 bases short, with 4 bases between. Germline values: CDR1 MNHNS, CDR2 SASEGT. The CDR3 has 10 residues. The CDR3 region is CASSWNGYTF. The DNA of the CDR3 is TGTGCCAGCAGTTGGAATGGCTACACCTTC.

The chain recombines TRBV4-2 with TRBJ1-4; 9 bases are shared with TRBD1. Losses at the gene ends were 3 bases for V and 7 bases for J; bases not matched to a gene: 9. The CDR3 length is 16 residues. Germline-derived CDR1 and CDR2 are LGHNA and YNFKEQ. In nucleotides, the CDR3 is TGTGCCAGCAGCCAGCCTTCGACAGGGGGTTTTGAAAAACTGTTTTTT. Translated, it gives CASSQPSTGGFEKLFF.

The chain recombines TRBV6-1 with TRBJ1-4; D ambiguous. CDR1 is MNHNS, CDR2 SASEGT, per germline. Trimming stripped 7 bases from V and 6 bases from J, with 12 bases between. CDR3 size: 13 residues. The CDR3 DNA follows: TGTGCCAGCACCTCCGGAACGGATGAAAAACTGTTTTTT. Amino acids: CASTSGTDEKLFF.